This TCR beta chain was obtained from a study of Ad26.COV2.S vaccination and SARS-CoV-2 variants. Across the study: It was the COV1001 Ad26.COV2.S trial arm that included the donor.

The sample's treatment: 15 to 20 received Ad26.COV2.S at low or high dose, single or two shots; several received placebo; per-sample allocation not given. Day 63 after the first injection of vaccine or placebo was the sampling time. V was cut by 6 bases and J by 7 bases, with 9 bases left in between. The CDR3 is 12 residues long. Turning to this clone: The antigen remains undetermined.

Notes on the study in general: Vaccine and placebo recipients had comparable breadth of non-spike TCRs.

Sequencing was performed with immunoSEQ multiplex PCR; in TCRdb, only in-frame clones are kept and a portion is missing. The sample consists of fewer than 400,000 clones, around 90% of them appearing once. The clonotype was recovered from a person between 18 and 60 years old who received the Ad26.COV2.S COVID-19 vaccine or a placebo. The sequencing used peripheral blood, collected in a trial of Ad26.COV2.S vaccine versus placebo. The chain links TRBV12-3 or TRBV12-4 to TRBJ2-2, with D perhaps TRBD1 (6 bases). The CDR3 loop reads CASSPGDGELFF. The DNA for the CDR3 is TGTGCCAGCAGCCCAGGGGACGGGGAGCTGTTTTTT.